Shown below are 27 T cell receptor beta chains from a single sample sequenced in a study of cytomegalovirus exposure and HLA in healthy donors. The PCR ran on 60 Vbeta and 13 Jbeta primers. Measured with immunoSEQ multiplex PCR; TCRdb has only the in-frame clones, and not every one. The sample consists of about 98,000 clones, 60% to 80% of them appearing once. Sequenced: PBMCs. The receptors were gathered from a male donor in good health and CMV-seropositive.

CDR3 sequence reads: CASSDLVGLAGYEQYF. CDR3 coding DNA: TGTGCCAGCAGTGATCTAGTCGGCCTGGCGGGATACGAGCAGTACTTC. The chain links TRBV2 to TRBJ2-7, with D tentatively TRBD2 (6 bases). Per germline, CDR1 SNHLY and CDR2 FYNNEI. Trimming took 3 bases from V and 4 from J, leaving 19 bases between them. The CDR3 loop spans 16 amino acids.

This clone appeared a few times. The rearrangement links TRBV6-6 to TRBJ1-2; D gene uncertain. The CDR3 is made up of 15 amino acids. V lost 2 bases, J lost 0 bases, and 10 bases lay in between. The V gene's germline CDR1 is MNHNY and CDR2 SVGAGI (reference sequence). CDR3 amino acids: CASSYRGFSNYGYTF. CDR3 in DNA: TGTGCCAGCAGTTACAGAGGGTTTTCTAACTATGGCTACACCTTC.

The chain combines TRBV10-3 with TRBJ2-1, with TRBD2 matching 7 bases. The CDR3 consists of 12 residues. Germline CDR1 and CDR2: ENHRY and SYGVKD. The V gene end was trimmed by 7 bases and the J gene end by 5 bases; junction bases not matched to a gene: 2. CDR3 in DNA: TGTGCCATCATAGGGACTAACAATGAGCAGTTCTTC. The encoded protein is CAIIGTNNEQFF.

The rearrangement uses TRBV6-6 and TRBJ2-1; TRBD2 matches at 8 bases. With V trimmed by 7 bases and J by 9 bases, 11 bases remained unmatched. The germline V gene has CDR1 MNHNY and CDR2 SVGAGI (reference sequence). This CDR3 region has 14 residues. CDR3 amino acids: CASNKAGVVTEQFF. The CDR3 nucleotides are TGTGCCAGCAACAAAGCGGGAGTAGTAACTGAGCAGTTCTTC.

This clone was counted a single time. V is TRBV6-5 and J is TRBJ1-1; a weak D match, TRBD1 (5 bases). This CDR3 contains 14 residues. V was cut by 6 bases and J by 2 bases, with 13 bases left in between. The germline gives CDR1 MNHEY, CDR2 SVGAGI. CDR3 in DNA: TGTGCCAGCAGAAGACAGTATTATAACACTGAAGCTTTCTTT. It is translated as CASRRQYYNTEAFF.

V usage is TRBV7-7 and J usage is TRBJ2-5, with 9 bases identical to TRBD1. There are 14 residues in the CDR3. Germline CDR1 is SSHAT and CDR2 is FNYEAQ (reference sequence). Trimming took 5 bases from V and 4 from J; bases not matched to a gene: 5. This CDR3 reads CASSARQGGETQYF. The CDR3 DNA is TGTGCCAGCAGCGCCAGACAGGGGGGAGAGACCCAGTACTTC.

The chain links TRBV7-2 to TRBJ2-2; D perhaps matches TRBD1 (6 bases). V was clipped by 1 base and J by 6 bases, with 21 bases between them. The CDR3 covers 18 residues. In germline, CDR1 is SGHTA, CDR2 FQGNSA. Written as DNA, the CDR3 is TGTGCCAGCAGCTTAGAGGCCAGGGGCCCTATCGGGGCCGGGGAGCTGTTTTTT. As protein: CASSLEARGPIGAGELFF.

The V gene is TRBV2, the J gene TRBJ2-1, with D possibly being TRBD2 (6 bases). Germline-derived CDR1 and CDR2 are SNHLY and FYNNEI. The V and J ends lost 4 bases and 7 bases respectively, with 14 bases between them. The CDR3 extends over 14 amino acids. The CDR3 here is CASSARLAGNEQFF. The DNA of the CDR3 is TGTGCCAGCAGTGCCCGCCTGGCGGGAAATGAGCAGTTCTTC. Filled out from reference TRBV2 and TRBJ2-1, the complete variable domain reads EPEVTQTPSHQVTQMGQEVILRCVPISNHLYFYWYRQILGQKVEFLVSFYNNEISEKSEIFDDQFSVERPDGSNFTLKIRSTKLEDSAMYFCASSARLAGNEQFFGPGTRLTVL.

The rearrangement links TRBV28 to TRBJ1-1, with a weak D call TRBD1 (6 bases). The CDR3 runs 15 residues. V gave up 5 bases and J gave up 1 base, with 14 bases separating them. Germline-derived CDR1 and CDR2 are MDHEN and SYDVKM. CDR3 nucleotides: TGTGCCAGCAGTCCAGGGACAAGAGGGAACACTGAAGCTTTCTTT. This codes for CASSPGTRGNTEAFF.

The V and J genes are TRBV6-5 and TRBJ2-7; TRBD1 aligns across 9 bases. Germline trimming cut 6 bases from V and 3 bases from J; bases unmatched to any gene: 3. The CDR3 runs to 13 residues. From germline, CDR1 is MNHEY and CDR2 SVGAGI. CDR3 sequence (DNA): TGTGCCAGCAGCCTGGGACAGGGCTACGAGCAGTACTTC. As protein: CASSLGQGYEQYF.

This clone was counted once. The rearrangement joins TRBV11-2 to TRBJ2-5; 7 nucleotides align to TRBD1. Germline CDR1 and CDR2: SGHAT and FQNNGV. The CDR3 is 18 residues long. V shed 5 bases and J 1 base; nucleotides not matched to a gene: 16. CDR3 sequence: CASSVGPWQGEFQETQYF. The CDR3 DNA is TGTGCCAGCAGCGTAGGCCCCTGGCAGGGGGAATTCCAAGAGACCCAGTACTTC. The entire variable domain, with the rest obtained from reference TRBV11-2 and TRBJ2-5, is as follows: EAGVAQSPRYKIIEKRQSVAFWCNPISGHATLYWYQQILGQGPKLLIQFQNNGVVDDSQLPKDRFSAERLKGVDSTLKIQPAKLEDSAVYLCASSVGPWQGEFQETQYFGPGTRLLVL.

Turning to this clone: Sequence at one end of the junction differs from germline and may be a read error. The V call is TRBV28, the J call TRBJ2-6, with TRBD1 as a possible D gene (5 bases). CDR1 is MDHEN, CDR2 SYDVKM, per germline. This CDR3 is built from 16 residues. The CDR3 bases are TGTGCCAGCAGTTTAGCAGGTTACTCTGGGGCCAACGGCCTGACTTTC. Residues: CASSLAGYSGANGLTF.

The rearrangement links TRBV28 to TRBJ2-3, with 14 bases identical to TRBD2. In germline, CDR1 is MDHEN, CDR2 SYDVKM. The CDR3 is 16 amino acids. V gave up 4 bases and J gave up 4 bases; unmatched junction bases: 4. CDR3 amino acids: CASSWGTSGSPDTQYF. CDR3 coding DNA: TGTGCCAGCAGTTGGGGGACTAGCGGGAGTCCAGATACGCAGTATTTT.

About this clone: The junction shows a germline mismatch at one end, possibly a read error. The chain links TRBV7-9 to TRBJ2-7; 8 positions agree with TRBD1. Germline loops: CDR1 SEHNR, CDR2 FQNEAQ (reference sequence). The CDR3 totals 16 residues. CDR3 residues: CSSSAPGGRIPYEQYF. The CDR3 bases are TGTTCCAGCAGCGCCCCAGGGGGCAGGATCCCCTACGAGCAGTACTTC.

The chain has TRBV28 and TRBJ2-2; a possible D gene is TRBD1 (6 bases). CDR1 MDHEN and CDR2 SYDVKM come from the germline V gene. The CDR3 spans 14 residues. Trimming shortened V by 5 bases and J by 4 bases, and 11 bases separated the two germline ends. This chain's CDR3 is CASSETGVTGELFF. CDR3 nucleotides: TGTGCCAGCAGTGAGACAGGAGTCACCGGGGAGCTGTTTTTT.

This clone was recorded only once. An end of the junction differs from the germline gene, which may be a read error. The rearrangement uses TRBV28 and TRBJ1-5; D not certain. There are 14 residues in the CDR3. Germline lookup yields CDR1 MDHEN and CDR2 SYDVKM. CDR3 in DNA: TGTGTCAGCAGTGAGACACAGATTTATCAGTCCCAGCATTTT. This codes for CVSSETQIYQSQHF.

The chain joins TRBV5-1 to TRBJ2-2; 8 bases fit TRBD2. The CDR3 totals 16 residues. Losses at the gene ends were 0 bases for V and 1 base for J; bases not matched to a gene: 2. Germline V gene lookup returns CDR1 SGHRS and CDR2 YFSETQ. The CDR3: CASSLGLAGNTGELFF. CDR3 bases: TGCGCCAGCAGCTTGGGTCTAGCGGGGAACACCGGGGAGCTGTTTTTT.

V is TRBV19 and J is TRBJ1-2; 9 positions match TRBD1. J was trimmed by 10 bases and V by 7 bases; bases with no gene match: 10. This CDR3 region has 13 residues. Germline CDR1 LNHDA, CDR2 SQIVND (reference sequence). This CDR3 reads CASIEQGAPVYTF. The CDR3, as DNA: TGTGCCAGTATTGAACAGGGGGCGCCGGTCTACACCTTC.

With respect to this clone: An end of the junction differs from the germline gene, which may be a read error. The J gene is TRBJ1-2, the V gene TRBV6-1; no reliable D call. Germline-derived CDR1 and CDR2 are MNHNS and SASEGT. The CDR3 runs 13 residues. The CDR3, as DNA: TGTGCCAGCAGTGAATTACTCCCAGGATCCCTCTTCTTC. Translation: CASSELLPGSLFF.

This rearrangement joins TRBV5-4 to TRBJ1-1; no clear D gene. The CDR3 sequence is 13 residues long. Germline CDR1 and CDR2: SGHNT and YYREEE (reference sequence). With 0 bases removed from V and 7 bases from J, the gap between germline ends came to 10 bases. The CDR3 sequence: CASSLDARYEAFF. The CDR3 DNA follows: TGTGCCAGCAGCTTGGACGCCAGGTATGAAGCTTTCTTT.

The chain is built from TRBV28 and TRBJ2-7; D is unclear. The V end lost 2 bases, the J end lost 3 bases, and 8 bases lay between the germline ends. The CDR3 contains 13 residues. Germline CDR1 and CDR2: MDHEN and SYDVKM. In nucleotides, the CDR3 is TGTGCCAGCAGTTTACAGGCCGACTACGAGCAGTACTTC. Residues: CASSLQADYEQYF.

V usage is TRBV10-2 and J usage is TRBJ2-3; possible D gene TRBD2, 6 bases. V was cut by 3 bases and J by 3 bases, with 16 bases left in between. There are 16 residues in the CDR3. Germline values: CDR1 WSHSY, CDR2 SAAADI. Here the CDR3 reads CASSDPSFRGTDTQYF. DNA for the CDR3: TGCGCCAGCAGTGACCCCTCGTTTCGGGGGACAGATACGCAGTATTTT.

In its sample, this clone was seen once. The chain carries TRBV27 and TRBJ1-1, with TRBD1 as a possible D gene (6 bases). In germline, CDR1 is MNHEY, CDR2 SMNVEV (reference sequence). This CDR3 has 15 residues. The V and J ends lost 3 bases and 9 bases respectively, with 20 bases between them. CDR3 region: CASSFFRDNPGQAFF. The CDR3 DNA follows: TGTGCCAGCAGTTTTTTCCGGGACAACCCCGGGCAAGCTTTCTTT.

The V gene is TRBV2, the J gene TRBJ2-3; 8 nucleotides line up with TRBD1. From germline, CDR1 is SNHLY and CDR2 FYNNEI. With V trimmed by 10 bases and J by 4 bases, 7 bases remained unmatched. The CDR3 is 13 amino acids. The CDR3 loop is CATSDRDPDTQYF. CDR3 in DNA: TGTGCCACCTCGGACAGGGACCCAGATACGCAGTATTTT.

V and J are TRBV11-1 and TRBJ1-1; no definite D call. The germline gives CDR1 SGHAT, CDR2 FQDESV (reference sequence). The CDR3 is made up of 13 amino acids. The ends were cut back, 4 bases at V and 0 bases at J, with 6 bases in the middle. As DNA, the CDR3 is TGTGCCAGCAGCTCCAACTTGAACACTGAAGCTTTCTTT. Protein: CASSSNLNTEAFF.

The V call is TRBV7-9, the J call TRBJ2-7; TRBD1 matches 8 bases. This CDR3 contains 14 residues. The germline gives CDR1 SEHNR, CDR2 FQNEAQ (reference sequence). Unmatched junction bases numbered 4, after V lost 1 base and J lost 5 bases. CDR3 DNA sequence: TGTGCCAGCAGCTTAGTGACAGGGGTACACGAGCAGTACTTC. Residues: CASSLVTGVHEQYF.

This chain connects TRBV5-5 to TRBJ2-1; no definite D call. The CDR3 is 13 amino acids. Germline V gene lookup returns CDR1 SGHKS and CDR2 YYEKEE (reference sequence). Trimming left V 2 bases short and J 3 bases short, with 6 bases between. The CDR3 coding sequence is TGTGCCAGCAGCTTCGGCGGCTACAATGAGCAGTTCTTC. It is translated as CASSFGGYNEQFF.